Each of the 4 T cell receptor beta chains below was sequenced from the same sample in a study of CD8+CD57+ T cells in acquired aplastic anemia (dated 2018 in TCRdb). The sequencer was an Illumina HiSeq 2000. Genomic DNA was used as template for profiling of TCR beta VDJ combinations and CDR3 sequences. In-frame beta chains were kept once TCRdb had trimmed the public reads at Q25 with fastp and called clones with MiXCR. Identical CDR3 proteins give one entry, which carries the most common genes and DNA. The table for this sample lists hundreds of thousands of distinct CDR3 sequences; around 30% of them were counted only once. Jointly, the top ten make up roughly 0.89% of the sample. Flow cytometry had shown CD8+CD57+ cell expansion in the patients selected for sequencing. The sequenced sample consisted of sorted CD4+, CD8+, or CD8+CD57+ T cells (not recorded which) from PBMCs. All receptors derive from a human donor with aplastic anemia.

In its sample, this clonotype was seen a few times. The chain carries TRBV9 and TRBJ1-3; 7 nucleotides align to TRBD1. The V and J ends lost 3 bases and 0 bases, in that order; junction bases with no gene match: 9. Germline CDR1 and CDR2: SGDLS and YYNGEE. The CDR3 is made up of 17 amino acids. The CDR3 region is CASSAHVGQSSGNTIYF. The CDR3 bases are TGTGCCAGCAGCGCCCACGTGGGACAGAGCTCTGGAAACACCATATATTTT.

The chain is built from TRBV2 and TRBJ2-7; TRBD1 is a possible D gene (6 bases). Germline V CDR1 and CDR2: SNHLY, FYNNEI. Trimming cost V 6 bases and J 4 bases, with 10 bases left between them. CDR3 size: 12 residues. CDR3 sequence (DNA): TGTGCCAGCAGGGGCAGGGGTTACGAGCAGTACTTC. This translates into CASRGRGYEQYF.

This clonotype was seen a handful of times. CDR3 in amino acids: CASSHGTASEAFF. In nucleotides, the CDR3 is TGTGCCAGCAGCCACGGGACGGCTTCTGAAGCTTTCTTT. J is TRBJ1-1 and V is TRBV12-3 or TRBV12-4; a weak D match, TRBD1 (5 bases). This CDR3 is built from 13 residues. The germline V and J ends were trimmed by 6 bases and 6 bases, with 14 bases remaining between them.

The chain couples TRBV20-1 to TRBJ1-1, with D possibly TRBD1 on 6 matching bases. Germline V gene data show CDR1 as DFQATT and CDR2 as SNEGSKA (reference sequence). This CDR3 has 17 amino acids. CDR3 protein: CSSSSPTGHSMNTEAFF. DNA for the CDR3: TGCAGCTCCTCCAGTCCAACGGGACACTCGATGAACACTGAAGCTTTCTTT.